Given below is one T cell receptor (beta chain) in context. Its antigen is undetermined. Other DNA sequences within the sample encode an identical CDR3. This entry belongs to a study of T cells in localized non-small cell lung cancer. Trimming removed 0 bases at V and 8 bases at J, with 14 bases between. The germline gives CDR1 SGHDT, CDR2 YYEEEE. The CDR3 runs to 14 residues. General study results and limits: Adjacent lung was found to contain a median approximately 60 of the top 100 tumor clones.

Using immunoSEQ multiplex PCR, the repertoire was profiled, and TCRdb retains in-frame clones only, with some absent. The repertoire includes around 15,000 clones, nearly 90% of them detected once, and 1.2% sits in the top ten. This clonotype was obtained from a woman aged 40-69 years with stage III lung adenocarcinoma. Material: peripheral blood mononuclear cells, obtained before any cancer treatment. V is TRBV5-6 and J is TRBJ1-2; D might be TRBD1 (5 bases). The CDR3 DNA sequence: TGTGCCAGCAGCTTGGTTGCAGGGAGTGGCGGCTACACCTTC. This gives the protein CASSLVAGSGGYTF.